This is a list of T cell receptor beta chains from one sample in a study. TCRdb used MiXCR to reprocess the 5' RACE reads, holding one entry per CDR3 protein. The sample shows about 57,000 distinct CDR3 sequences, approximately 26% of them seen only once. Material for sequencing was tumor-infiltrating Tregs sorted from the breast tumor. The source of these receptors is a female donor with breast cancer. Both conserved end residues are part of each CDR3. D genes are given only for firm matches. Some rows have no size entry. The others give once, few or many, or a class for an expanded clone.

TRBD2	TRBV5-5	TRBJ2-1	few	TGTGCCAGCAGCTTCTCGATCCGGGAGGGTAATGAGCAGTTCTTC	CASSFSIREGNEQFF
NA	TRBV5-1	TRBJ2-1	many	TGCGCCAGCAGCACGGAGGATAGGGAAAGGTGGTTCTTC	CASSTEDRERWFF
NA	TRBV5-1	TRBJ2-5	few	TGCGCCAGCTCAGAAAACAGGGCCAAGACCCAGTACTTC	CASSENRAKTQYF
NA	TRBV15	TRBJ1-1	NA	TGTGCCGCCAGCAGAGATCTGGCAGGGAACACTGAAGCTTTCTTT	CAASRDLAGNTEAFF
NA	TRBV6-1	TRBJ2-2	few	TGTGCCAGCAGTGAAATGTTAGGGATAACCGGGGAGCTGTTTTTT	CASSEMLGITGELFF
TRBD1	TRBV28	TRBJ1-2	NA	TGTGCCAGCAGCTCGGACAGGGGGGTGTTTGGCTACACCTTC	CASSSDRGVFGYTF
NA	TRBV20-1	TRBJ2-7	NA	TGCAGTGCTAGCAATCTGGCTAGCTACGAGCAGTACTTC	CSASNLASYEQYF
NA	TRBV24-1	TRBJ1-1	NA	TGTGCCACCAGTGCCCCTTGGGGGGTGAACACTGAAGCTTTCTTT	CATSAPWGVNTEAFF
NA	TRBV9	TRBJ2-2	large	TGTGCCAGCGGGAGTTCTAACGGGGAGCTGTTTTTT	CASGSSNGELFF
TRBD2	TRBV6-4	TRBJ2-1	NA	TGTGCCAGCAGTGAAGGGACTAGCGGCCTCTCCTACAATGAGCAGTTCTTC	CASSEGTSGLSYNEQFF
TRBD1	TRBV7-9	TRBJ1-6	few	TGTGCCAGCACCGAGTCCGGGACAGCTAATAATTCACCCCTCCACTTT	CASTESGTANNSPLHF
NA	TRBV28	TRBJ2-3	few	TGTGCCAGCAGACCGAGGGGGGGCCCGGGGCGTACGCAGTATTTT	CASRPRGGPGRTQYF
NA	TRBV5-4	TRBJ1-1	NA	TGTGCCAGCAGCGTGGACATCGGGGGAAACACTGAAGCTTTCTTT	CASSVDIGGNTEAFF
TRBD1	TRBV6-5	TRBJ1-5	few	TGTGCCAGCCCTCAGGGACAGGGGGCGGGTCAGCCCCAGCATTTT	CASPQGQGAGQPQHF
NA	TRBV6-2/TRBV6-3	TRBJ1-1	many	TGTGCCAGCAGTTACATGGCAGTCGAAGCTTTCTTT	CASSYMAVEAFF
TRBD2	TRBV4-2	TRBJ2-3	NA	TGTGCCAGCAGCCAAGATCCTAGCGGGGATAGCACAGATACGCAGTATTTT	CASSQDPSGDSTDTQYF
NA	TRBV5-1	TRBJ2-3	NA	TGCGCCAGCAGCTTTCCAGGGATGGATACGCAGTATTTT	CASSFPGMDTQYF
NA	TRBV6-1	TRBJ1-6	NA	TGTGCCAGCAACAAGGCGCTGAATTCACCCCTCCACTTT	CASNKALNSPLHF
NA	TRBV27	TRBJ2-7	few	TGTGCCAGCAGTCCCCACTCGGCTACCACCTACGAGCAGTACTTC	CASSPHSATTYEQYF
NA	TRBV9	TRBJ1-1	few	TGTGCCAGCAGCGCCCTAGGGGCCGAAGCTTTCTTT	CASSALGAEAFF
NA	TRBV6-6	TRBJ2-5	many	TGTGCCAGCAGTTACTCCAGGGGTAAAGAGACCCAGTACTTC	CASSYSRGKETQYF
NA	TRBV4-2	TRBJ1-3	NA	TGTGCCAGCAGCCCAGCGACGGCGGTCTCTGGAAACACCATATATTTT	CASSPATAVSGNTIYF
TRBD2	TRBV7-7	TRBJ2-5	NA	TGTGCCAGCAGCTTAGGTAGCGGGGACCAAGAGACCCAGTACTTC	CASSLGSGDQETQYF
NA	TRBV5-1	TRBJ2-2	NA	TGCGCCAGCAGCTTCCCCGCAACAGGCTCCTCGAACACCGGGGAGCTGTTTTTT	CASSFPATGSSNTGELFF
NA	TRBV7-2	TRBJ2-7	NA	TGTGCCAGCAGCTTAAGGGGACTCCTATCCTACGAGCAGTACTTC	CASSLRGLLSYEQYF
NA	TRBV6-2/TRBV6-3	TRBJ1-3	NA	TGTGCCAGCTCCAACCCGGGACGGACCTCTGGAAACACCATATATTTT	CASSNPGRTSGNTIYF
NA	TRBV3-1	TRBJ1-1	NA	TGTGCCAGCAGCCAAGTTGCAACGGAAGCTTTCTTT	CASSQVATEAFF
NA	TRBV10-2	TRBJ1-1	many	TGCGCCAGCAGTGAGTCGGCCGAAGCGGCTTTCTTT	CASSESAEAAFF
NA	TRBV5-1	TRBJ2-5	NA	TGCGCCAGCAGGGTCACTTCGGCAGGGGCGTCCGAGACCCAGTACTTC	CASRVTSAGASETQYF
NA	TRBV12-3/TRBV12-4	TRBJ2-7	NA	TGTGCCAGCAGTTTTCGTGACGTTGCCTACGAGCAGTACTTC	CASSFRDVAYEQYF
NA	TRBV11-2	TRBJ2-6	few	TGTGCCAGCAGGATGGACAGTTTCAGCTCTGGGGCCAACGTCCTGACTTTC	CASRMDSFSSGANVLTF
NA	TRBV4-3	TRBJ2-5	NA	TGCGCCAGCAGTGAAAGATTGGAGCGGAAGGGGGAGACCCAGTACTTC	CASSERLERKGETQYF
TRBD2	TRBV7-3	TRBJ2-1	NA	TGTGCCAGCAGCCCAACAGCGGGACCAGCGAATGAGCAGTTCTTC	CASSPTAGPANEQFF
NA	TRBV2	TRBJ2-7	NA	TGTGCCGTGGGGCAATCCTACGAGCAGTACTTC	CAVGQSYEQYF
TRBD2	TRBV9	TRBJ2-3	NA	TGTGCCAGCAGCGTAGCTTGGGGGGGGGCAGATACGCAGTATTTT	CASSVAWGGADTQYF
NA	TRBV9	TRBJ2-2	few	TGTGCCAGCAGCGCAACGCCGGACCCGACCGGGGAGCTGTTTTTT	CASSATPDPTGELFF
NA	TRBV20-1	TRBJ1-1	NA	TGCAGTGCTAGAGATCGAAGGGGGGCGAACACTGAAGCTTTCTTT	CSARDRRGANTEAFF
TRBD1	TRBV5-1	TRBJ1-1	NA	TGCGCCAGCAGCCCGACAGGGATAAACACTGAAGCTTTCTTT	CASSPTGINTEAFF
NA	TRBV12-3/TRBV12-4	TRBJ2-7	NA	TGTGCCAGCACCTCAAGCGGGCATACCTACGAGCAGTACTTC	CASTSSGHTYEQYF
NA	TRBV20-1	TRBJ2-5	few	TGCAGTGCTAGAGATTACGAGACCCAGTACTTC	CSARDYETQYF
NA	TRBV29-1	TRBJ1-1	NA	TGCAGCGTTGTAACGTGGGGTTTCTCTGAAGCTTTCTTT	CSVVTWGFSEAFF
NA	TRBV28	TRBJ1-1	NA	TGTGCCAGCAGTTCTCAAAGGACACTGGGGAGGGCGAACACTGAAGCTTTCTTT	CASSSQRTLGRANTEAFF
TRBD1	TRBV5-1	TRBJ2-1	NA	TGCGCCAGCAGCTTGGCCGGGGACAGGGGTTTGAATGAGCAGTTCTTC	CASSLAGDRGLNEQFF
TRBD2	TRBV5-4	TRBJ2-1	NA	TGTGCCAGCAGTCGAAGACTAGCGGGGGACTACAATGAGCAGTTCTTC	CASSRRLAGDYNEQFF
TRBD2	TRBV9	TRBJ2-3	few	TGTGCCAGCAGCGTAGGGGCTAGCGGGACGTCTGATACGCAGTATTTT	CASSVGASGTSDTQYF
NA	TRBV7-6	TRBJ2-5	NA	TGTACCAGCAGCCTCAACACTGGTGCGGAGACCCAGTACTTC	CTSSLNTGAETQYF
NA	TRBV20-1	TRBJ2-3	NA	TGCGGGGTGGACACAACCTATACGCAGTATTTT	CGVDTTYTQYF
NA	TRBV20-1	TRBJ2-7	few	TGCAGTGCTAGAGAGATAAAAGGATCTCTCTACGAGCAGTACTTC	CSAREIKGSLYEQYF
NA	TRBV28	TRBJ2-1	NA	TGTGCCAGCACGCCAGGGGGGACGGCCTCCTACAATGAGCAGTTCTTC	CASTPGGTASYNEQFF
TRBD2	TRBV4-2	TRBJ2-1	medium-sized	TGTGCCAGCACCGAAAAAACTAGCGGGAACTACAATGAGCAGTTCTTC	CASTEKTSGNYNEQFF
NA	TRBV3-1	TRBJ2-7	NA	TGTGCCAGCAGCCACCAGCCTTCCTACGAGCAGTACTTC	CASSHQPSYEQYF
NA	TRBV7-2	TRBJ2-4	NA	TGTGCCAGCAGCTTAGGTTCTGGAAGCGTTCAGTACTTC	CASSLGSGSVQYF
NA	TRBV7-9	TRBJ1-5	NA	TGTGCCGGCAGCTCGGCGGGGGACCCTTATCAGCCCCAGCATTTT	CAGSSAGDPYQPQHF